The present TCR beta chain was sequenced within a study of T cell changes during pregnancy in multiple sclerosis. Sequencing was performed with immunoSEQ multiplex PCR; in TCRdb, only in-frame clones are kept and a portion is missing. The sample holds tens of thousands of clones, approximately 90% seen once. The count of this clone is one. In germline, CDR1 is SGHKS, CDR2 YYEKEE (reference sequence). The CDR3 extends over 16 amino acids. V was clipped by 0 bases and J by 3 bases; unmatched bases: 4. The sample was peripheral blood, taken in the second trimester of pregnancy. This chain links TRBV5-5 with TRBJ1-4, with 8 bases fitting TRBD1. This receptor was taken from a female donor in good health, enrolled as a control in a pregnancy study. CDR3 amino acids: CASSLAGGSANEKLFF. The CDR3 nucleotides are TGTGCCAGCAGCTTGGCAGGGGGCTCGGCTAATGAAAAACTGTTTTTT. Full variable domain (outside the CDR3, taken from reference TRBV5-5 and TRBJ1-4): DAGVTQSPTHLIKTRGQQVTLRCSPISGHKSVSWYQQVLGQGPQFIFQYYEKEERGRGNFPDRFSARQFPNYSSELNVNALLLGDSALYLCASSLAGGSANEKLFFGSGTQLSVL.